Listed here are 26 T cell receptor beta chains from one sample, sequenced in a study of early T cells in non-severe SARS-CoV-2 infection. MiXCR was run by TCRdb on the 5' RACE reads, yielding one entry per CDR3 protein. The sample yields 90,000 to 100,000 distinct CDR3 sequences, 13% seen once. The specimen was whole blood. These receptors were obtained from an adult who was a healthcare worker with PCR-confirmed SARS-CoV-2 infection or an uninfected control (not recorded which).

This clonotype was detected ten times or more. The chain carries TRBV6-6 and TRBJ1-5, with D tentatively TRBD1 (5 bases). The germline V gene encodes CDR1 MNHNY and CDR2 SVGAGI (reference sequence). Deletions cut 6 bases from V and 1 base from J, with 16 bases between. This CDR3 region has 16 residues. CDR3 protein: CASRSPQGVSNQPQHF. CDR3 nucleotide sequence: TGTGCCAGCAGGAGTCCCCAGGGAGTCAGCAATCAGCCCCAGCATTTT.

A few counts support this clonotype. The chain recombines TRBV12-3 or TRBV12-4 with TRBJ2-1; D remains ambiguous. Trimming left V 8 bases short and J 0 bases short, with 8 bases between. The CDR3 has 13 amino acids. Here the CDR3 reads CASSQVSYNEQFF. The CDR3 bases are TGTGCCAGCTCTCAGGTCTCCTACAATGAGCAGTTCTTC.

The chain carries TRBV20-1 and TRBJ2-7, with D tentatively TRBD1 (7 bases). Between the trimmed V and J ends, which lost 5 bases and 4 bases, there was a span of 18 bases. In germline, CDR1 is DFQATT, CDR2 SNEGSKA (reference sequence). The CDR3 totals 14 residues. The CDR3 DNA sequence: TGCAGTGCTCGGGCCTCAGGGGGGCCTTACGAGCAGTACTTC. Translated, it gives CSARASGGPYEQYF.

This clonotype showed up just a few times. The J gene is TRBJ2-6, the V gene TRBV6-5; TRBD1 matches 9 bases. The CDR3 contains 19 residues. Germline loops: CDR1 MNHEY, CDR2 SVGAGI. The J segment lost 1 base and the V segment lost 6 bases, leaving 13 bases of the junction unmatched. The CDR3 is CASRETGTGSESGANVLTF. The CDR3 DNA follows: TGTGCCAGCAGAGAAACCGGGACAGGGAGTGAGTCTGGGGCCAACGTCCTGACTTTC.

Comments on this clonotype: This may stem from a read error, because a much larger clone lies one nucleotide away. The rearrangement uses TRBV6-5 and TRBJ2-2; a possible D gene is TRBD2 (6 bases). CDR1 and CDR2 from the germline V gene are MNHEY and SVGAGI. The CDR3 loop spans 14 amino acids. Deletions cut 6 bases from V and 6 bases from J, with 14 bases between. For the CDR3, the DNA is TGTGCCAGCAGGAAACTAGCCGCCTCCGGGGAGCTGTTTTTT. Translation: CASRKLAASGELFF.

The chain is built from TRBV12-3 or TRBV12-4 and TRBJ1-5; D ambiguous. V was cut by 4 bases and J by 3 bases, with 4 bases left in between. This CDR3 spans 12 amino acids. Here the CDR3 reads CASSWINQPQHF. As DNA, the CDR3 is TGTGCCAGCAGTTGGATCAATCAGCCCCAGCATTTT.

This clonotype was found many times. V is TRBV12-3 or TRBV12-4 and J is TRBJ2-7; the D call may be TRBD1 or TRBD2 (5 bases each). The CDR3 loop spans 19 amino acids. Between the trimmed V and J ends, which lost 6 bases and 6 bases, there was a span of 33 bases. DNA of the CDR3: TGTGCCAGCAGCCCAACTTTAGGGGTAGGAATAAAGGGAGTCTTCGAGCAGTACTTC. The encoded protein is CASSPTLGVGIKGVFEQYF.

For this clonotype: A read error may account for a junction end that differs from germline. This chain uses TRBV15 with TRBJ2-7, with 8 bases fitting TRBD1. Germline V lookup: CDR1 LNHNV, CDR2 YYDKDF (reference sequence). The CDR3 length is 15 residues. The CDR3 sequence is CATSGEGTGTYEQYF. Here the CDR3 DNA reads TGTGCCACCAGCGGAGAGGGGACAGGCACCTACGAGCAGTACTTC.

This clonotype was detected only a few times. The CDR3 coding sequence is TGTGCCAGCAGTGAAGGGGGACAGGGTTACGAGCAGTACTTC. Its translation: CASSEGGQGYEQYF. The rearrangement joins TRBV2 to TRBJ2-7; 9 positions agree with TRBD1. The germline gives CDR1 SNHLY, CDR2 FYNNEI. J was trimmed by 4 bases and V by 1 base; bases with no gene match: 2. This CDR3 is built from 14 residues.

The chain is built from TRBV2 and TRBJ2-5, with D perhaps matching TRBD1 (5 bases). The CDR3 spans 15 residues. V lost 4 bases and J lost 0, with 12 bases in between. Germline assignment: CDR1 SNHLY and CDR2 FYNNEI. The CDR3 sequence: CASSVGAANQETQYF. The CDR3 coding sequence is TGTGCCAGCAGTGTTGGGGCCGCGAACCAAGAGACCCAGTACTTC.

This clonotype was observed at least ten times. The chain links TRBV12-3 or TRBV12-4 to TRBJ1-3; unclear D gene. V was pared by 7 bases and J by 7 bases, with 11 bases between. The CDR3 has 12 residues. As DNA, the CDR3 is TGTGCCAGCACCCCGAATGTCAACACCATATATTTT. Amino acid sequence: CASTPNVNTIYF.

The chain recombines TRBV10-3 with TRBJ1-5; unclear D gene. V lost 6 bases and J 8 bases, leaving 20 bases between the germline ends. The CDR3 covers 15 residues. The V gene's germline CDR1 is ENHRY and CDR2 SYGVKD. The CDR3 loop is CAIRASGGNEEPQHF. DNA for the CDR3: TGTGCCATCAGGGCATCAGGAGGGAATGAGGAGCCCCAGCATTTT.

The V call is TRBV6-6, the J call TRBJ2-3; D tentatively fits TRBD1 or TRBD2 (5 bases each). Germline CDR1 and CDR2: MNHNY and SVGAGI (reference sequence). The CDR3 contains 12 residues. V lost 0 bases and J 8 bases, leaving 6 bases between the germline ends. Here the CDR3 DNA reads TGTGCCAGCAGTTACTCGAGGGGTACGCAGTATTTT. It yields the protein CASSYSRGTQYF.

At least ten counts were recorded for this clonotype. This chain links TRBV12-3 or TRBV12-4 with TRBJ2-1; TRBD1 might be the D (5 bases). The CDR3 has 16 amino acids. V shed 5 bases and J shed 7 bases, with 21 bases lying between them. CDR3 sequence reads: CASSANRGPPNNEQFF. CDR3 coding DNA: TGTGCCAGCAGTGCCAATAGGGGTCCCCCTAATAATGAGCAGTTCTTC.

This clonotype has a count of ten or more. The DNA of the CDR3 is TGTGCCAGCAGCCAGACGACAGGGTTAGGTCAGCCCCAGCATTTT. This sequence encodes CASSQTTGLGQPQHF. V is TRBV27 and J is TRBJ1-5; 7 nucleotides line up with TRBD1. Unmatched junction bases numbered 11, after V lost 6 bases and J lost 6 bases. Germline CDR1 is MNHEY and CDR2 is SMNVEV (reference sequence). The CDR3 spans 15 residues.

This clonotype was seen repeatedly, ten times or more. The chain couples TRBV29-1 to TRBJ1-2; TRBD1 matches 9 bases. In germline, CDR1 is SQVTM, CDR2 ANQGSEA. The J segment lost 4 bases and the V segment lost 1 base, leaving 7 bases of the junction unmatched. The CDR3 loop spans 15 amino acids. The CDR3 DNA is TGCAGCGTTGAAGGAGGGCACAGGGGGCCCTATGGCTACACCTTC. Translated: CSVEGGHRGPYGYTF.

The table lists this clonotype with a few counts. V usage is TRBV29-1 and J usage is TRBJ2-7; 7 nucleotides line up with TRBD1. The CDR3 is made up of 14 amino acids. CDR1 is SQVTM, CDR2 ANQGSEA, per germline. V shed 0 bases, J shed 2 bases, and the junction held 4 bases outside the gene matches. CDR3 sequence (DNA): TGCAGCGTTGAAGAAGGTACAGGGGCCTACGAGCAGTACTTC. Encoded protein: CSVEEGTGAYEQYF.

The chain recombines TRBV20-1 with TRBJ1-5; D uncertain. Germline-derived CDR1 and CDR2 are DFQATT and SNEGSKA (reference sequence). With 3 bases removed from V and 0 bases from J, the gap between germline ends came to 9 bases. There are 14 residues in the CDR3. Written as DNA, the CDR3 is TGCAGTGCTAGGGATGCTTATAGCAATCAGCCCCAGCATTTT. This encodes CSARDAYSNQPQHF.

The CDR3 DNA is TGCGCCACCCCAGCCGCCCCCCCAGGCACAGATACGCAGTATTTT. This gives the protein CATPAAPPGTDTQYF. This chain links TRBV4-1 with TRBJ2-3; D unresolved. Germline V lookup: CDR1 MGHRA, CDR2 YSYEKL. CDR3 size: 15 residues. The V end was cut by 10 bases, the J end by 1 base, with 18 bases between.

There are a few counts of this clonotype. The chain links TRBV18 to TRBJ2-2; no definite D call. The CDR3 is 14 amino acids. Germline lookup yields CDR1 KGHSH and CDR2 LQKENI. V was shortened by 2 bases and J by 4 bases, with 8 bases between the two germline ends. CDR3 loop: CASSPNKATGELFF. The DNA of the CDR3 is TGTGCCAGCTCACCAAACAAAGCCACCGGGGAGCTGTTTTTT.

This clonotype was seen ten or more times. This chain links TRBV4-1 with TRBJ2-5, with D possibly being TRBD1 (5 bases). Germline CDR1 and CDR2: MGHRA and YSYEKL. The germline V and J ends were trimmed by 8 bases and 1 base, with 20 bases remaining between them. The CDR3 is 16 amino acids. CDR3 in DNA: TGCGCCAGCTCAGATGTAGCTATGGGGCTCCAAGAGACCCAGTACTTC. Translation gives CASSDVAMGLQETQYF.

This clonotype was counted ten times or more. J is TRBJ2-1 and V is TRBV28; D unresolved. Trimming removed 6 bases from V and 7 bases from J, with 19 bases in between. The CDR3 spans 15 residues. The germline CDR1 and CDR2 sequences are MDHEN and SYDVKM. Here the CDR3 DNA reads TGTGCCAGCAGCCAATGGAGACCCCCTGGGAATGAGCAGTTCTTC. Amino acids: CASSQWRPPGNEQFF. The whole variable domain, remainder taken from reference TRBV28 and TRBJ2-1, is DVKVTQSSRYLVKRTGEKVFLECVQDMDHENMFWYRQDPGLGLRLIYFSYDVKMKEKGDIPEGYSVSREKKERFSLILESASTNQTSMYLCASSQWRPPGNEQFFGPGTRLTVL.

This clonotype was detected only a few times. The chain links TRBV18 to TRBJ1-2; TRBD1 agrees at 12 bases. Germline CDR1 is KGHSH and CDR2 is LQKENI. With V trimmed by 3 bases and J by 7 bases, 9 bases remained unmatched. The CDR3 runs to 16 residues. CDR3 in amino acids: CASSPQKGQGATGYTF. CDR3 DNA: TGTGCCAGCTCACCCCAAAAGGGACAGGGGGCAACTGGCTACACCTTC.

The chain uses TRBV4-1 and TRBJ2-1; tentatively, D is TRBD2 (6 bases). The CDR3 sequence is 15 residues long. V gave up 0 bases and J gave up 2 bases, with 8 bases separating them. The germline CDR1 and CDR2 sequences are MGHRA and YSYEKL. The DNA of the CDR3 is TGCGCCAGCAGCCAAGAGGAGGGGCCCTACAATGAGCAGTTCTTC. This translates into CASSQEEGPYNEQFF.

V usage is TRBV29-1 and J usage is TRBJ2-5; perhaps TRBD2 as D (6 bases). Germline V gene lookup returns CDR1 SQVTM and CDR2 ANQGSEA. Trimming shortened V by 4 bases and J by 2 bases, and 8 bases separated the two germline ends. This CDR3 is built from 12 residues. CDR3 in DNA: TGCAGCGTTGGAGGAGGGCAAGAGACCCAGTACTTC. It translates to CSVGGGQETQYF.

This clonotype was seen a few times. The chain recombines TRBV9 with TRBJ2-2; a weak D match, TRBD1 (5 bases). Looked up from germline, CDR1 is SGDLS and CDR2 is YYNGEE. Trimming left V 0 bases short and J 4 bases short, with 13 bases between. The CDR3 sequence is 16 residues long. The CDR3 spells CASSVGAQGPTGELFF. CDR3 DNA sequence: TGTGCCAGCAGCGTAGGAGCCCAGGGCCCCACCGGGGAGCTGTTTTTT.